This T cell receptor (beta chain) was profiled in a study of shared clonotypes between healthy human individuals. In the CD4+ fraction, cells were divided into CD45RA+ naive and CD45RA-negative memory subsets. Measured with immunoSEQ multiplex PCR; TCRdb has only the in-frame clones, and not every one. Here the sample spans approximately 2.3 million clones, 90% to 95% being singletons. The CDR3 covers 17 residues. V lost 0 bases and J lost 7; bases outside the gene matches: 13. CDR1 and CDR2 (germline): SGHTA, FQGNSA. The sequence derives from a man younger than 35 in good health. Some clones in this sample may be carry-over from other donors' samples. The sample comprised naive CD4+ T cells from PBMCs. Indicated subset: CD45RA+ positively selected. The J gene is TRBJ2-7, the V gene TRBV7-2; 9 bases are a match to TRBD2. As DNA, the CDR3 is TGTGCCAGCAGCTTAGCCGACTTGGGTGCGGGAGGGCGAGAGCAGTACTTC. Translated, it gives CASSLADLGAGGREQYF.